These 5 T cell receptor beta chains were all obtained from the same sample, sequenced in a study of liver allograft versus peripheral blood T cells. Study background: Comparative analysis was performed on T cell receptor repertoires from transplanted livers and from recipients' peripheral blood.

TCRdb itself ran the reads through MiXCR, one entry per CDR3 protein. Altogether about 6,600 distinct CDR3 sequences are present, 17% being singletons, with the ten largest covering nearly 3%. These receptors all stem from a human patient who had a liver transplant. The T cells may partly be graft donor cells.

A few counts support this clonotype. The chain employs TRBV20-1 and TRBJ2-7; possibly TRBD1 for D (6 bases). CDR3 length equals 12 residues. Germline CDR1 and CDR2: DFQATT and SNEGSKA (reference sequence). V lost 6 bases and J lost 4, with 13 bases in between. Here the CDR3 reads CSATGTPYEQYF. DNA of the CDR3: TGCAGTGCCACCGGGACACCTTACGAGCAGTACTTC.

By share, this clonotype counts as medium-sized (0.01 to 0.1%). CDR3 loop: CASSEARVYGYTF. The CDR3 coding sequence is TGTGCCAGCAGTGAAGCGCGGGTCTATGGCTACACCTTC. This sequence joins TRBV6-1 and TRBJ1-2; no clear D gene. The length of the CDR3 is 13 residues. Trimming pared 0 bases from V and 4 bases from J, leaving 6 bases between. Germline CDR1 and CDR2: MNHNS and SASEGT.

This clonotype appeared a few times. This chain connects TRBV5-6 to TRBJ2-7; unclear D gene. V was trimmed by 0 bases and J by 10 bases, leaving 8 bases between them. Germline loops: CDR1 SGHDT, CDR2 YYEEEE. The length of the CDR3 is 11 residues. As DNA, the CDR3 is TGTGCCAGCAGCTTGGTCGGACGACAGTACTTC. Its translation is CASSLVGRQYF.

This clonotype was observed a handful of times. The chain recombines TRBV2 with TRBJ1-6; D is unclear. This CDR3 region has 14 residues. Germline-derived CDR1 and CDR2 are SNHLY and FYNNEI. V dropped 4 bases and J dropped 3 bases, with 7 bases sitting between them. CDR3 sequence: CASSGDGYNSPLHF. The CDR3 DNA reads as TGTGCCAGCAGTGGAGATGGCTATAATTCACCCCTCCACTTT.

The rearrangement uses TRBV12-3 or TRBV12-4 and TRBJ2-6; 7 bases are a match to TRBD2. The CDR3 runs 17 residues. The junction had 4 bases not matched to a gene; V was cut back by 0 bases and J by 2 bases. The DNA for the CDR3 is TGTGCCAGCAGTTTAGCGGGGGGAGGGACTGGGGCCAACGTCCTGACTTTC. Translation: CASSLAGGGTGANVLTF.